These 10 T cell receptor beta chains were all obtained from the same sample, sequenced in a study of T-cell reconstitution after alpha-beta-depleted transplantation in children. Preparation of the TCRbeta library involved a method that used unique molecular identifiers. TCRdb re-derived calls from the PCR reads in MiXCR, one entry per CDR3 protein. The sample lists a few hundred thousand distinct CDR3 sequences, around 9.6% occurring once. The sequencing here drew on PBMCs from the stem cell graft donor, taken from the stem cell graft. The receptor set was obtained from a human donor who donated a stem cell graft to a child with SCID.

This clonotype occurred a few times. The rearrangement links TRBV27 to TRBJ2-5; the match to TRBD2 covers 13 bases. The CDR3 is 19 amino acids. Germline CDR1 and CDR2: MNHEY and SMNVEV (reference sequence). V trimming: 5 bases; J trimming: 2 bases; junction bases outside the gene matches: 14. The CDR3 DNA is TGTGCCAGCAGTACCCAGACGACTAGCGGGGGGCCCCCACAAGAGACCCAGTACTTC. This sequence encodes CASSTQTTSGGPPQETQYF.

The chain carries TRBV15 and TRBJ2-1, with D possibly TRBD1 on 6 matching bases. The ends were cut back, 3 bases at V and 3 bases at J, with 15 bases in the middle. CDR3 length equals 16 residues. The germline gives CDR1 LNHNV, CDR2 YYDKDF (reference sequence). CDR3 DNA sequence: TGTGCCACCAGCAGGACCGGGACACCCTTCTACAATGAGCAGTTCTTC. Its protein is CATSRTGTPFYNEQFF.

This clonotype was detected many times. The gene calls are TRBV7-8 and TRBJ2-7; TRBD1 or TRBD2 may be the D gene (5 bases each). CDR3 size: 14 residues. The V and J ends lost 5 bases and 1 base respectively, with 12 bases between them. Germline values: CDR1 SGHVS, CDR2 FQNEAQ. The CDR3 reads CASSREGRSYEQYF. CDR3 DNA sequence: TGTGCCAGCAGCCGAGAGGGACGGTCCTACGAGCAGTACTTC.

The sample holds many counts of this clonotype. The gene calls are TRBV20-1 and TRBJ2-7, with 14 bases identical to TRBD2. V lost 5 bases to trimming and J lost 4 bases; unmatched junction nucleotides: 4. CDR1 is DFQATT and CDR2 is SNEGSKA in the germline V gene (reference sequence). The CDR3 is 14 residues long. The DNA for the CDR3 is TGCAGTGCTCGACTAGCGGGGGGGCTTTACGAGCAGTACTTC. Amino acid sequence: CSARLAGGLYEQYF.

For the CDR3, the DNA is TGTGCCAGCAGTAAACAGGGGTGGGGCAATGAGCAGTTCTTC. This codes for CASSKQGWGNEQFF. The chain recombines TRBV6-1 with TRBJ2-1; the match to TRBD1 covers 7 bases. The CDR3 has 14 residues. V shed 5 bases and J 6 bases; nucleotides not matched to a gene: 7. CDR1 is MNHNS and CDR2 is SASEGT in the germline V gene.

This chain joins TRBV29-1 and TRBJ2-5; possibly TRBD1 for D (6 bases). This CDR3 spans 15 amino acids. Deletions cut 4 bases from V and 5 bases from J, with 20 bases between. Germline V gives CDR1 SQVTM, CDR2 ANQGSEA. The CDR3 spells CSVGGLTGPRETQYF. CDR3 coding DNA: TGCAGCGTTGGGGGTTTAACAGGGCCCCGGGAGACCCAGTACTTC.

This chain uses TRBV7-9 with TRBJ1-6; 7 bases align to TRBD1. The CDR3 contains 15 residues. Germline-derived CDR1 and CDR2 are SEHNR and FQNEAQ (reference sequence). With V trimmed by 4 bases and J by 9 bases, 9 bases remained unmatched. The DNA of the CDR3 is TGTGCCAGCAGCTCCCTGGACAGGAAAGGTTCACCCCTCCACTTT. Translated: CASSSLDRKGSPLHF.

This chain connects TRBV3-1 to TRBJ2-2; tentative D call: TRBD1 (6 bases). The length of the CDR3 is 14 residues. V dropped 1 base and J dropped 3 bases, with 6 bases sitting between them. Germline loops: CDR1 LGHDT, CDR2 YNNKEL (reference sequence). The CDR3 sequence: CASSQAGDTGELFF. As DNA, the CDR3 is TGTGCCAGCAGCCAAGCAGGGGACACCGGGGAGCTGTTTTTT. The full variable domain, in which reference TRBV3-1 and TRBJ2-2 provide the parts outside the CDR3, is DTAVSQTPKYLVTQMGNDKSIKCEQNLGHDTMYWYKQDSKKFLKIMFSYNNKELIINETVPNRFSPKSPDKAHLNLHINSLELGDSAVYFCASSQAGDTGELFFGEGSRLTVL.

There are a few counts of this clonotype. The rearrangement uses TRBV18 and TRBJ2-4, with D perhaps matching TRBD2 (6 bases). V was shortened by 2 bases and J by 4 bases, with 9 bases between the two germline ends. The CDR3 consists of 14 residues. Germline CDR1 is KGHSH and CDR2 is LQKENI. The CDR3 region has the DNA TGTGCCAGCTCACCAGAGGACTATAAAAACATTCAGTACTTC. It yields the protein CASSPEDYKNIQYF.

The V call is TRBV25-1, the J call TRBJ1-1; D is unclear. Germline-derived CDR1 and CDR2 are MGHDK and SYGVNS. CDR3 length equals 12 residues. Trimming took 7 bases from V and 7 from J, leaving 13 bases between them. CDR3 amino acids: CASIGNMLEAFF. CDR3 bases: TGTGCCAGCATAGGGAACATGCTTGAAGCTTTCTTT.